This TCR beta chain was obtained from a study of PD-L1 blockade in urothelial cancer. About the research overall: About 90% of the 29 patients were men with bladder-origin urothelial cancer. Blood yielded a median of roughly 140,000 T cells per sample.

Overall study findings and caveats: Durable-benefit cases showed more tumor-associated blood clone expansion at 3 weeks.

After removal of 5 bases from V and 4 bases from J, the junction contained 6 bases not matched to a gene. The CDR3 spans 14 residues. Germline assignment: CDR1 MNHEY and CDR2 SMNVEV (reference sequence). For this clone: Its antigen is undetermined.

The time point here: peripheral blood 6 weeks after treatment start. There were between 1 and 8 samples from each patient, taken pretreatment and on-treatment. TCRdb's table, derived via immunoSEQ multiplex PCR, lists solely in-frame clones and lacks some. The sample lists tens of thousands of clones; approximately 81% were seen once. The input for sequencing was PBMCs, taken around atezolizumab (anti-PD-L1) treatment. This chain uses TRBV27 with TRBJ2-3; TRBD1 agrees at 7 bases. The TCR sequence derives from a man between 65 and 79 years old with urothelial cancer. The CDR3 bases are TGTGCCAGCAGTCAGGACAGGCTCTCAGATACGCAGTATTTT. This encodes CASSQDRLSDTQYF.